This T cell receptor (beta chain) originates from a study of Ad26.COV2.S vaccination and SARS-CoV-2 variants. Across the study: Vaccine-arm donor from the placebo-controlled COV1001 Ad26.COV2.S trial.

Treatment noted: some 20 received Ad26.COV2.S at low or high dose, single or two shots; a few received placebo; per-sample allocation not given. After the first vaccine or placebo injection, samples were drawn on day 63. The germline V gene encodes CDR1 SGHNT and CDR2 YYREEE (reference sequence). V lost 4 bases to trimming and J lost 7 bases, with 11 bases between them. The CDR3 sequence is 12 residues long. TCRdb's copy holds only in-frame clones and misses some; the assay was immunoSEQ multiplex PCR. In the table there are roughly 700,000 clones, roughly nine tenths of which are singletons. This specimen was peripheral blood, taken in a trial of Ad26.COV2.S vaccine versus placebo. The chain is built from TRBV5-4 and TRBJ1-2, with a weak D call TRBD1 (5 bases). This receptor was taken from a person aged 18-65 years who received the Ad26.COV2.S COVID-19 vaccine or a placebo. DNA of the CDR3: TGTGCCAGCAGCGTGGGACTTGTTGGCTACACCTTC. Its protein product is CASSVGLVGYTF.